The rows below give T cell receptor beta chains drawn from one sample of a study of blood T cell repertoires in COVID-19. Libraries were prepared by immunoSEQ multiplex PCR; TCRdb keeps only in-frame clonotypes and omits some of them. The sample consists of 45,000 to 50,000 clones, roughly four fifths of them appearing once. The sequenced sample was peripheral blood. These receptors were obtained from a man in his forties or fifties with acute or convalescent COVID-19. Each CDR3 is given with its conserved first and last residue. A D gene is named only where the DNA matches it firmly. Size is omitted from some rows. Given values are once, few, many or a class for expanded clones.

v_call: TRBV6-5; clone_size: NA; j_call: TRBJ2-1; d_call: TRBD2; cdr3_aa: CASSYWTSGTYNEQFF; cdr3_nt: TGTGCCAGCAGTTACTGGACTAGCGGAACCTACAATGAGCAGTTCTTC
v_call: TRBV15; clone_size: NA; j_call: TRBJ1-5; d_call: NA; cdr3_aa: CATSRVGGNNQPQHF; cdr3_nt: TGTGCCACCAGCAGAGTTGGGGGGAACAATCAGCCCCAGCATTTT
v_call: TRBV6-6; clone_size: NA; j_call: TRBJ2-7; d_call: NA; cdr3_aa: CASSREQIYEQYF; cdr3_nt: TGTGCCAGCAGTCGCGAACAGATCTACGAGCAGTACTTC
v_call: TRBV6-1; clone_size: once; j_call: TRBJ2-1; d_call: TRBD2; cdr3_aa: CASSEVLAGGGHNEQFF; cdr3_nt: TGTGCCAGCAGTGAAGTCCTAGCGGGGGGTGGTCACAATGAGCAGTTCTTC
v_call: TRBV2; clone_size: NA; j_call: TRBJ2-5; d_call: NA; cdr3_aa: CASRAGWETQYF; cdr3_nt: TGTGCCAGCCGGGCGGGTTGGGAGACCCAGTACTTC
v_call: TRBV10-1; clone_size: NA; j_call: TRBJ2-1; d_call: NA; cdr3_aa: CASSDGRPGRFF; cdr3_nt: TGCGCCAGCAGTGATGGCAGGCCCGGTCGGTTCTTC
v_call: TRBV3-1/TRBV3-2; clone_size: NA; j_call: TRBJ2-7; d_call: TRBD1; cdr3_aa: CASSQEFPRDRALYEQYF; cdr3_nt: TGTGCCAGCAGCCAAGAATTTCCCCGGGACAGGGCCCTCTACGAGCAGTACTTC
v_call: TRBV10-3; clone_size: NA; j_call: TRBJ1-2; d_call: NA; cdr3_aa: CAINLVGGYTF; cdr3_nt: TGTGCCATCAACTTAGTCGGGGGCTACACCTTC
v_call: TRBV27; clone_size: NA; j_call: TRBJ2-1; d_call: NA; cdr3_aa: CASSLSNPLYNEQFF; cdr3_nt: TGTGCCAGCAGTTTATCCAACCCCCTATACAATGAGCAGTTCTTC
v_call: TRBV18; clone_size: NA; j_call: TRBJ2-7; d_call: TRBD1; cdr3_aa: CASSPATGTGDSYEQYF; cdr3_nt: TGTGCCAGCTCACCAGCTACCGGGACAGGGGATTCCTACGAGCAGTACTTC
v_call: TRBV19; clone_size: once; j_call: TRBJ2-1; d_call: TRBD1; cdr3_aa: CASSRKSQGAPQSSYNEQFF; cdr3_nt: TGTGCCAGTAGTAGGAAGTCACAGGGGGCGCCCCAGAGCTCCTACAATGAGCAGTTCTTC
v_call: TRBV19; clone_size: few; j_call: TRBJ1-6; d_call: TRBD1; cdr3_aa: CASSRRQGGNSPLHF; cdr3_nt: TGTGCCAGTAGTAGACGACAGGGGGGTAATTCACCCCTCCACTTT
v_call: TRBV3-1/TRBV3-2; clone_size: NA; j_call: TRBJ1-5; d_call: NA; cdr3_aa: CASSQSGSNQPQHF; cdr3_nt: TGTGCCAGCAGCCAAAGCGGAAGCAATCAGCCCCAGCATTTT
v_call: TRBV28; clone_size: NA; j_call: TRBJ1-1; d_call: TRBD1; cdr3_aa: CAMNRGVGTEAFF; cdr3_nt: TGTGCCATGAACAGGGGAGTCGGGACTGAAGCTTTCTTT
v_call: TRBV7-2; clone_size: NA; j_call: TRBJ1-2; d_call: NA; cdr3_aa: CASSRGSYGYTF; cdr3_nt: TGTGCCAGCAGCCGGGGGAGCTATGGCTACACCTTC
v_call: TRBV15; clone_size: NA; j_call: TRBJ2-1; d_call: TRBD1; cdr3_aa: CATRSDRDRTYNEQFF; cdr3_nt: TGTGCCACCAGGTCGGACAGGGATAGGACCTACAATGAGCAGTTCTTC
v_call: TRBV15; clone_size: NA; j_call: TRBJ2-3; d_call: TRBD2; cdr3_aa: CATSRERAGGTDTQYF; cdr3_nt: TGTGCCACCAGCAGAGAGAGAGCGGGGGGGACAGATACGCAGTATTTT
v_call: TRBV29-1; clone_size: NA; j_call: TRBJ1-2; d_call: NA; cdr3_aa: CSVNTNYGYTF; cdr3_nt: TGCAGCGTTAACACGAACTATGGCTACACCTTC
v_call: TRBV30; clone_size: NA; j_call: TRBJ1-2; d_call: TRBD1; cdr3_aa: CAWRRGRTGGYTF; cdr3_nt: TGTGCCTGGAGGAGGGGCCGGACAGGCGGCTACACCTTC
v_call: TRBV12-3/TRBV12-4; clone_size: once; j_call: TRBJ1-1; d_call: NA; cdr3_aa: CASSFNTEAFF; cdr3_nt: TGTGCCAGCAGCTTCAACACTGAAGCTTTCTTT
v_call: TRBV2; clone_size: NA; j_call: TRBJ2-7; d_call: NA; cdr3_aa: CASSESSYEQYF; cdr3_nt: TGTGCCAGCAGTGAGTCGTCCTACGAGCAGTACTTC
v_call: TRBV23-1; clone_size: once; j_call: TRBJ1-4; d_call: TRBD1; cdr3_aa: CASRRQGATNEKLFF; cdr3_nt: TGCGCCAGCAGGCGACAGGGGGCAACTAATGAAAAACTGTTTTTT
v_call: TRBV5-8; clone_size: NA; j_call: TRBJ1-2; d_call: NA; cdr3_aa: CASSSNIGYGYTF; cdr3_nt: TGTGCCAGCAGCTCGAATATCGGCTATGGCTACACCTTC
v_call: TRBV7-9; clone_size: NA; j_call: TRBJ2-7; d_call: TRBD1; cdr3_aa: CASSTNPDRGDDEQYF; cdr3_nt: TGTGCCAGCAGCACCAATCCGGACAGGGGGGACGACGAGCAGTACTTC
v_call: TRBV9; clone_size: NA; j_call: TRBJ1-2; d_call: NA; cdr3_aa: CASSVQPGGAIYGYTF; cdr3_nt: TGTGCCAGCAGCGTCCAACCCGGGGGGGCCATCTATGGCTACACCTTC
v_call: TRBV4-1; clone_size: NA; j_call: TRBJ1-1; d_call: NA; cdr3_aa: CASSQGGVLPGGAFF; cdr3_nt: TGCGCCAGCAGCCAAGGAGGTGTTCTACCCGGTGGGGCTTTCTTT
v_call: TRBV5-6; clone_size: NA; j_call: TRBJ2-3; d_call: TRBD1; cdr3_aa: CASSLAGTGSTDTQYF; cdr3_nt: TGTGCCAGCAGCTTGGCCGGGACAGGAAGCACAGATACGCAGTATTTT
v_call: TRBV5-1; clone_size: NA; j_call: TRBJ2-7; d_call: TRBD2; cdr3_aa: CASSLTGGYEQYF; cdr3_nt: TGCGCCAGCAGCTTGACGGGGGGCTACGAGCAGTACTTC
v_call: TRBV19; clone_size: NA; j_call: TRBJ2-1; d_call: NA; cdr3_aa: CASSMSVRRGNEQFF; cdr3_nt: TGTGCCAGTAGTATGAGCGTGAGAAGGGGCAATGAGCAGTTCTTC
v_call: TRBV12-3/TRBV12-4; clone_size: NA; j_call: TRBJ2-7; d_call: NA; cdr3_aa: CASSFSGYEQYF; cdr3_nt: TGTGCCAGCAGTTTCTCCGGGTACGAGCAGTACTTC
v_call: TRBV9; clone_size: NA; j_call: TRBJ1-5; d_call: NA; cdr3_aa: CASSEKDSFMPQHF; cdr3_nt: TGTGCCAGCAGCGAGAAAGACAGCTTCATGCCCCAGCATTTT
v_call: TRBV6-5; clone_size: NA; j_call: TRBJ2-7; d_call: NA; cdr3_aa: CASGAFSYEQYF; cdr3_nt: TGTGCCAGCGGGGCTTTCTCCTACGAGCAGTACTTC
v_call: TRBV7-2; clone_size: NA; j_call: TRBJ1-2; d_call: NA; cdr3_aa: CASSPYEGGGGYTF; cdr3_nt: TGTGCCAGCAGCCCTTACGAAGGCGGAGGCGGCTACACCTTC
v_call: TRBV27; clone_size: NA; j_call: TRBJ2-3; d_call: NA; cdr3_aa: CASSFIGRGDTQYF; cdr3_nt: TGTGCCAGCAGTTTCATAGGGCGGGGAGATACGCAGTATTTT
v_call: TRBV24-1; clone_size: NA; j_call: TRBJ2-3; d_call: NA; cdr3_aa: CATSREETSTDTQYF; cdr3_nt: TGTGCCACCAGTAGAGAAGAGACTAGCACAGATACGCAGTATTTT
v_call: TRBV5-4; clone_size: NA; j_call: TRBJ2-5; d_call: NA; cdr3_aa: CASSTGSGGVETQYF; cdr3_nt: TGTGCCAGCAGCACTGGGAGTGGTGGCGTGGAGACCCAGTACTTC
v_call: TRBV2; clone_size: NA; j_call: TRBJ1-5; d_call: TRBD1; cdr3_aa: CASSARGQPNQPQHF; cdr3_nt: TGTGCCAGCAGTGCGAGGGGGCAGCCAAATCAGCCCCAGCATTTT
v_call: TRBV2; clone_size: NA; j_call: TRBJ2-1; d_call: NA; cdr3_aa: CASSFSGSIYNEQFF; cdr3_nt: TGTGCCAGCAGCTTTAGCGGATCCATCTACAATGAGCAGTTCTTC
v_call: TRBV7-9; clone_size: NA; j_call: TRBJ2-7; d_call: NA; cdr3_aa: CASSTDSSYEQYF; cdr3_nt: TGTGCCAGCAGCACAGACAGCTCCTACGAGCAGTACTTC
v_call: TRBV7-9; clone_size: NA; j_call: TRBJ2-5; d_call: NA; cdr3_aa: CASSLALDLQETQYF; cdr3_nt: TGTGCCAGCAGCTTAGCGCTAGACCTACAAGAGACCCAGTACTTC
v_call: TRBV7-2; clone_size: NA; j_call: TRBJ1-1; d_call: TRBD1; cdr3_aa: CASSLVIQGWNPEAFF; cdr3_nt: TGTGCCAGCAGCTTAGTAATACAGGGGTGGAATCCTGAAGCTTTCTTT
v_call: TRBV6-4; clone_size: NA; j_call: TRBJ1-2; d_call: TRBD1; cdr3_aa: CASSLTTGSGYTF; cdr3_nt: TGTGCCAGCAGTCTAACGACAGGGAGTGGCTACACCTTC
v_call: TRBV3-1/TRBV3-2; clone_size: NA; j_call: TRBJ1-1; d_call: TRBD1; cdr3_aa: CASSLGTGRALF; cdr3_nt: TGTGCCAGCAGCCTCGGGACAGGGAGGGCCTTGTTT
v_call: TRBV5-4; clone_size: NA; j_call: TRBJ1-2; d_call: NA; cdr3_aa: CASSSGSQGFNYGYTF; cdr3_nt: TGTGCCAGCAGCTCGGGCTCCCAGGGATTTAACTATGGCTACACCTTC
v_call: TRBV6-5; clone_size: NA; j_call: TRBJ1-1; d_call: TRBD1; cdr3_aa: CASSIQGMRNTEAFF; cdr3_nt: TGTGCCAGCAGTATACAGGGGATGAGGAACACTGAAGCTTTCTTT
v_call: TRBV27; clone_size: few; j_call: TRBJ1-5; d_call: NA; cdr3_aa: CASSSIQGQPQHF; cdr3_nt: TGTGCCAGCAGTTCGATTCAGGGGCAGCCCCAGCATTTT
v_call: TRBV12-5; clone_size: NA; j_call: TRBJ1-2; d_call: NA; cdr3_aa: CASGLNMGRASFNGYTF; cdr3_nt: TGTGCTAGTGGTTTGAATATGGGCAGGGCGTCCTTCAATGGCTACACCTTC
v_call: TRBV7-3; clone_size: NA; j_call: TRBJ2-2; d_call: NA; cdr3_aa: CASSLIGGGFPGELFF; cdr3_nt: TGTGCCAGCAGCTTAATTGGGGGAGGATTCCCCGGGGAGCTGTTTTTT
v_call: TRBV5-1; clone_size: NA; j_call: TRBJ1-2; d_call: NA; cdr3_aa: CASSSRGSGYTF; cdr3_nt: TGCGCCAGCAGCTCGCGGGGCTCTGGCTACACCTTC
v_call: TRBV30; clone_size: NA; j_call: TRBJ1-6; d_call: NA; cdr3_aa: CAWGSSYNSPLHF; cdr3_nt: TGTGCCTGGGGGTCTTCCTATAATTCACCCCTCCACTTT
v_call: TRBV5-1; clone_size: NA; j_call: TRBJ2-7; d_call: TRBD2; cdr3_aa: CASSKTGTKSSYEQYF; cdr3_nt: TGCGCCAGCAGCAAGACCGGGACTAAAAGCTCCTACGAGCAGTACTTC
v_call: TRBV6-5; clone_size: NA; j_call: TRBJ1-5; d_call: NA; cdr3_aa: CASTFGQPQHF; cdr3_nt: TGTGCCAGCACCTTCGGTCAGCCCCAGCATTTT
v_call: TRBV7-3; clone_size: once; j_call: TRBJ1-3; d_call: NA; cdr3_aa: CASSLVGWGNTIYF; cdr3_nt: TGTGCCAGCAGCTTGGTCGGGTGGGGAAACACCATATATTTT
v_call: TRBV27; clone_size: NA; j_call: TRBJ1-4; d_call: TRBD1; cdr3_aa: CASSPGTGNEKLFF; cdr3_nt: TGTGCCAGCAGTCCCGGGACAGGGAATGAAAAACTGTTTTTT
v_call: TRBV30; clone_size: NA; j_call: TRBJ1-1; d_call: TRBD1; cdr3_aa: CAWSVPHRGLYPNTEAFF; cdr3_nt: TGTGCCTGGAGTGTACCCCACAGGGGGCTGTACCCTAACACTGAAGCTTTCTTT
v_call: TRBV7-9; clone_size: few; j_call: TRBJ2-7; d_call: NA; cdr3_aa: CASSARDYEQYF; cdr3_nt: TGTGCCAGCAGCGCCCGGGACTACGAGCAGTACTTC
v_call: TRBV2; clone_size: few; j_call: TRBJ1-3; d_call: NA; cdr3_aa: CASSQGQISGNTIYF; cdr3_nt: TGTGCCAGCAGCCAAGGACAGATCTCTGGAAACACCATATATTTT